These 2 T cell receptor beta chains share one sample of origin, sequenced in a study of blood T cell repertoires in COVID-19. Assay: immunoSEQ multiplex PCR; the TCRdb copy retains only in-frame clones and omits some. The data contain more than 400,000 clones, 80% to 95% of them singletons. Sequencing input: PBMCs or T cells enriched from blood (not recorded which). Receptors were obtained from a man in his late teens or twenties who had recovered from COVID-19.

The genes are TRBV9 and TRBJ1-5; possible D gene TRBD1, 6 bases. This CDR3 contains 14 residues. Germline V gene data show CDR1 as SGDLS and CDR2 as YYNGEE. Trimming shortened V by 0 bases and J by 7 bases, and 11 bases separated the two germline ends. DNA for the CDR3: TGTGCCAGCAGCGTAGCTGGAAGGGGGCAGCCCCAGCATTTT. As protein: CASSVAGRGQPQHF.

The V call is TRBV5-1, the J call TRBJ2-1; 9 bases are shared with TRBD2. The V gene's germline CDR1 is SGHRS and CDR2 YFSETQ. CDR3 length: 16 residues. Trimming removed 4 bases from V and 9 bases from J; junction bases left unmatched: 14. The CDR3 DNA sequence: TGCGCCAGCAGCGAATCGCCGGGACTAGCCGGAGGTGAGCAGTTCTTC. Amino acids: CASSESPGLAGGEQFF.